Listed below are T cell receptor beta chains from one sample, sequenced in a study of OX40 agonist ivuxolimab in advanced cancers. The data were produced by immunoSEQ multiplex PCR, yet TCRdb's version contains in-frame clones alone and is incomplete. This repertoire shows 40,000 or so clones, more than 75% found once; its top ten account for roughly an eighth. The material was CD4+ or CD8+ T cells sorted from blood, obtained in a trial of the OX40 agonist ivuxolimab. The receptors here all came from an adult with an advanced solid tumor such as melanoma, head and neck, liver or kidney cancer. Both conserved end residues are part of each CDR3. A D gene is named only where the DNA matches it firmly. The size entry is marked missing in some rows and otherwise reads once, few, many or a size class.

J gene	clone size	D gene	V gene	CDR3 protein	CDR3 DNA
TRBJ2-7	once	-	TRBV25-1	CASSELTPIGEQYF	TGTGCCAGCAGTGAATTAACGCCCATCGGCGAGCAGTACTTC
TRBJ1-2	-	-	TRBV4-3	CASSQDLGTKANYGYTF	TGCGCCAGCAGCCAAGACCTCGGAACGAAAGCTAACTATGGCTACACCTTC
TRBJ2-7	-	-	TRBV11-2	CASSLVRHEQYF	TGTGCCAGCAGCTTAGTCCGACACGAGCAGTACTTC
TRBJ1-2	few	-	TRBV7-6	CASSLGRGSYTF	TGTGCCAGCAGCTTAGGGAGGGGAAGCTACACCTTC
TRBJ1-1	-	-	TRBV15	CATSPGQEAFF	TGTGCCACCAGCCCCGGACAGGAAGCTTTCTTT
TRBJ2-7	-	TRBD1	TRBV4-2	CASSLTTGGLYEQYF	TGTGCCAGCAGCCTAACGACAGGGGGACTCTACGAGCAGTACTTC
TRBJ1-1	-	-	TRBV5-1	CASSWVGLSTEAFF	TGCGCCAGCAGCTGGGTGGGCTTAAGCACTGAAGCTTTCTTT
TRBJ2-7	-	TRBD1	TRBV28	CATTPGQGFYEQYF	TGTGCCACCACTCCGGGACAGGGGTTTTACGAGCAGTACTTC
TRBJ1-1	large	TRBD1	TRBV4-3	CASSQQGENTEAFF	TGCGCCAGCAGCCAACAGGGGGAGAACACTGAAGCTTTCTTT
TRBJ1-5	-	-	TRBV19	CASSISHNSNQPQHF	TGTGCCAGTAGTATATCTCATAATAGCAATCAGCCCCAGCATTTT
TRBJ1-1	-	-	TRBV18	CASSSTLQENTEAFF	TGTGCCAGCTCAAGCACCCTACAGGAGAACACTGAAGCTTTCTTT
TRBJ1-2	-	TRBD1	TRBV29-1	CSVAETGLHYGYTF	TGCAGCGTTGCCGAGACAGGGCTTCACTATGGCTACACCTTC
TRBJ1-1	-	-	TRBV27	CASSFGTNTEAFF	TGTGCCAGCAGTTTCGGGACTAACACTGAAGCTTTCTTT
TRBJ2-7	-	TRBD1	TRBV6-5	CASHPGQAAGEQYF	TGTGCCAGCCACCCGGGACAGGCGGCGGGCGAGCAGTACTTC
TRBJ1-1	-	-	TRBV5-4	CASRNGGNTEAFF	TGTGCCAGCCGGAACGGGGGGAACACTGAAGCTTTCTTT
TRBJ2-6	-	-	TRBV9	CASSVEGEPSGANVLTF	TGTGCCAGCAGCGTAGAGGGAGAACCCTCTGGGGCCAACGTCCTGACTTTC
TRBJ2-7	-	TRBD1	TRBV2	CASWPGQEAREQYF	TGTGCCAGCTGGCCGGGACAGGAGGCGCGCGAGCAGTACTTC
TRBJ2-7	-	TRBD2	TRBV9	CASSVDGSGTRSYEQYF	TGTGCCAGCAGCGTAGACGGATCGGGGACTAGATCCTACGAGCAGTACTTC
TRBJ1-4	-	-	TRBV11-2	CASSLIGGNEKLFF	TGTGCCAGCAGCTTAATTGGTGGAAATGAAAAACTGTTTTTT
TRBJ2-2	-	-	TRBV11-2	CASRIKESWTGELFF	TGTGCCAGCAGAATAAAAGAAAGCTGGACCGGGGAGCTGTTTTTT
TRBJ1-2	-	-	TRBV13	CASSLGRRGSYGYTF	TGTGCCAGCAGCTTAGGCCGACGGGGATCCTATGGCTACACCTTC
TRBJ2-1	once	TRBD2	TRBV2	CASWAGGLPQFF	TGTGCCAGCTGGGCGGGGGGGCTCCCGCAGTTCTTC
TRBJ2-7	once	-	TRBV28	CASSLPNREQYF	TGTGCCAGCAGTCTCCCAAATCGAGAGCAGTACTTC
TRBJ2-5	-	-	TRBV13	CASTTRGLETQYF	TGTGCCAGCACCACCCGGGGACTAGAGACCCAGTACTTC
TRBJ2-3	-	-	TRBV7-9	CASSRGRSSSTDTQYF	TGTGCCAGCAGCCGAGGGCGCTCATCTAGCACAGATACGCAGTATTTT
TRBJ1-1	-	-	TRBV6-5	CASSYGVALNTEAFF	TGTGCCAGCAGTTACGGGGTGGCACTGAACACTGAAGCTTTCTTT
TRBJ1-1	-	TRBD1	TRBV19	CASSSRDRILNTEAFF	TGTGCCAGTAGTTCCCGGGACAGGATTTTGAACACTGAAGCTTTCTTT
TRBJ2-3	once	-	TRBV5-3	CARSLAAYKETGLQNADTQYF	TGTGCCAGAAGCTTGGCCGCCTATAAAGAAACGGGACTGCAAAATGCAGATACGCAGTATTTT
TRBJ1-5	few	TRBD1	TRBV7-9	CASSSTGPGNQPQHF	TGTGCCAGCAGCTCGACAGGGCCGGGCAATCAGCCCCAGCATTTT
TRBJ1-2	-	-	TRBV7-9	CASSPGTRGYTF	TGTGCCAGCAGTCCCGGGACGCGGGGCTACACCTTC
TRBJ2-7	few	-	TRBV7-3	CASSVGVQGGYEQYF	TGTGCCAGCAGCGTGGGTGTCCAGGGAGGCTACGAGCAGTACTTC
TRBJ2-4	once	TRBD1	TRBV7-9	CASSEGQGARNIQYF	TGTGCCAGCAGCGAGGGACAGGGGGCAAGGAACATTCAGTACTTC
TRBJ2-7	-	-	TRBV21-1	CASSKGPVGATYEQYF	TGTGCCAGCAGCAAAGGTCCGGTGGGGGCGACCTACGAGCAGTACTTC
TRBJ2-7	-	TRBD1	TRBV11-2	CASSLGGTGEEQYF	TGTGCCAGCAGCTTAGGGGGGACAGGGGAAGAGCAGTACTTC
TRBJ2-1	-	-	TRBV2	CASSESRDHNEQFF	TGTGCCAGCAGTGAATCCAGGGACCACAATGAGCAGTTCTTC
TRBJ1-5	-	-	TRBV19	CAAQGVDNQPQHF	TGTGCCGCCCAGGGAGTGGACAATCAGCCCCAGCATTTT
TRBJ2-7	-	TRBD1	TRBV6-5	CASSYPGQGAYEQYF	TGTGCCAGCAGTTACCCGGGACAGGGGGCCTACGAGCAGTACTTC
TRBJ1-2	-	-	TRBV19	CASSPLLGGIGGYTF	TGTGCCAGTAGTCCCCTCCTGGGGGGGATTGGTGGCTACACCTTC
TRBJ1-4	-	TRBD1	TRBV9	CASSTYPGTGGEKLFF	TGTGCCAGCAGCACCTACCCCGGGACAGGGGGTGAAAAACTGTTTTTT
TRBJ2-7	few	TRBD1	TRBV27	CASSLSVGQGAYEQYF	TGTGCCAGCAGCCTCTCAGTGGGACAGGGAGCCTACGAGCAGTACTTC
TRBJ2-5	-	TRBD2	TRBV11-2	CASSLGPSGGSETQYF	TGTGCCAGCAGCTTAGGACCTAGCGGGGGGTCAGAGACCCAGTACTTC
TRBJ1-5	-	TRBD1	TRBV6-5	CASSNRGTLQPQHF	TGTGCCAGCAGTAACAGGGGGACCCTTCAGCCCCAGCATTTT
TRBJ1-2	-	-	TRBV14	CASSPGQFNYGYTF	TGTGCCAGCAGCCCGGGACAATTTAACTATGGCTACACCTTC
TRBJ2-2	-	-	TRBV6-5	CASSLDTGELFF	TGTGCCAGCAGTTTGGACACCGGGGAGCTGTTTTTT
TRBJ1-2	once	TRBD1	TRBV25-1	CASSGTGPYGYTF	TGTGCCAGCAGTGGGACAGGGCCCTATGGCTACACCTTC
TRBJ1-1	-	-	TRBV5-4	CASSLEWASTNTEAFF	TGTGCCAGCAGCTTGGAGTGGGCCAGTACGAACACTGAAGCTTTCTTT
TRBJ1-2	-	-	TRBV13	CASSLGQGGYGYTF	TGTGCCAGCAGCTTAGGACAGGGTGGCTATGGCTACACCTTC
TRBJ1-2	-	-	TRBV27	CASSHTERGIGGYTF	TGTGCCAGCAGTCACACCGAAAGGGGGATTGGTGGCTACACCTTC
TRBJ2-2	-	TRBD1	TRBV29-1	CSVSPGQGARTGELFF	TGCAGCGTTTCACCGGGACAGGGGGCGCGAACCGGGGAGCTGTTTTTT
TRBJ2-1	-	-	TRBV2	CASHQARYEQFF	TGTGCCAGCCACCAGGCCAGGTATGAGCAGTTCTTC
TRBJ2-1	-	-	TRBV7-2	CASSSSGTVSYNEQFF	TGTGCCAGCAGCTCATCCGGGACGGTCTCCTACAATGAGCAGTTCTTC